Presented here are 29 T cell receptor beta chains from one specimen sequenced in a study of blood T cell repertoires in COVID-19. Some clones are missing from TCRdb's copy, which holds only in-frame ones; the method was immunoSEQ multiplex PCR. The sample includes fewer than 250,000 clones, roughly 86% of them seen just once. Sample: peripheral blood. These receptors were obtained from a man aged 50 to 60 with acute or convalescent COVID-19.

This chain joins TRBV7-9 and TRBJ1-2, with TRBD1 identical over 8 bases. Trimming cost V 5 bases and J 11 bases; bases outside gene matches: 4. Germline values: CDR1 SEHNR, CDR2 FQNEAQ (reference sequence). The CDR3 sequence is 11 residues long. Written as DNA, the CDR3 is TGTGCCAGCAGCGCGGACAGGGTGTACACCTTC. It is translated as CASSADRVYTF.

V and J are TRBV27 and TRBJ2-7, with 7 bases that match TRBD2. The CDR3 has 19 amino acids. Trimming cost V 3 bases and J 6 bases; bases outside gene matches: 23. Looked up from germline, CDR1 is MNHEY and CDR2 is SMNVEV (reference sequence). The CDR3 DNA reads TGTGCCAGCAGTTTCTCTGGTCGTGCGGGAGCCACCCCGCTCCTCGAGCAGTACTTC. Its protein is CASSFSGRAGATPLLEQYF.

The J gene is TRBJ2-7, the V gene TRBV3-1 (or the pseudogene TRBV3-2); 7 nucleotides match TRBD2. V dropped 5 bases and J dropped 1; count of bases not matched to a gene: 8. This CDR3 is built from 15 residues. Per germline, CDR1 LGHDT and CDR2 YNNKEL (reference sequence). This chain's CDR3 is CASSWGGTTSYEQYF. The CDR3, as DNA: TGTGCCAGCAGCTGGGGTGGGACTACATCCTACGAGCAGTACTTC.

CDR3 bases: TGTGCCACCCTACTAGCGGGCTCCTACAATGAGCAGTTCTTC. This encodes CATLLAGSYNEQFF. The genes are TRBV28 and TRBJ2-1; 9 positions agree with TRBD2. This CDR3 region has 14 residues. Losses at the gene ends were 10 bases for V and 0 bases for J; bases not matched to a gene: 4. CDR1 and CDR2 (germline): MDHEN, SYDVKM. Full variable domain (remainder filled in from reference TRBV28 and TRBJ2-1): DVKVTQSSRYLVKRTGEKVFLECVQDMDHENMFWYRQDPGLGLRLIYFSYDVKMKEKGDIPEGYSVSREKKERFSLILESASTNQTSMYLCATLLAGSYNEQFFGPGTRLTVL.

Only one count was recorded for this clone. The rearrangement joins TRBV7-3 to TRBJ2-3; 12 bases are a match to TRBD2. Germline V gene lookup returns CDR1 SGHTA and CDR2 FQGTGA. The CDR3 consists of 15 residues. J was trimmed by 5 bases and V by 2 bases; bases with no gene match: 2. The CDR3 DNA reads TGTGCCAGCAGCTTACCGACTAGCGGGAGAGATACGCAGTATTTT. Its translation: CASSLPTSGRDTQYF.

The chain employs TRBV9 and TRBJ1-2; the D gene is possibly TRBD1 (5 bases). The CDR3 spans 15 residues. V lost 3 bases and J 6 bases, leaving 18 bases between the germline ends. Looked up from germline, CDR1 is SGDLS and CDR2 is YYNGEE. The CDR3 DNA reads TGTGCCAGCAGCGCGGACGGGGGGAGCTGGGATGGCTACACCTTC. Protein sequence: CASSADGGSWDGYTF.

The rearrangement links TRBV19 to TRBJ1-5; D not certain. The CDR3 totals 12 residues. With 9 bases removed from V and 7 bases from J, the gap between germline ends came to 13 bases. Germline-derived CDR1 and CDR2 are LNHDA and SQIVND (reference sequence). In DNA, the CDR3 is TGTGCCAGCCGGGAACCTAGCCAGCCCCAGCATTTT. Residues: CASREPSQPQHF. Based on the CDR3 plus reference TRBV19 and TRBJ1-5, the full variable domain is DGGITQSPKYLFRKEGQNVTLSCEQNLNHDAMYWYRQDPGQGLRLIYYSQIVNDFQKGDIAEGYSVSREKKESFPLTVTSAQKNPTAFYLCASREPSQPQHFGDGTRLSIL.

This sequence joins TRBV6-2 or TRBV6-3 and TRBJ2-2; TRBD2 agrees at 9 bases. Unmatched junction bases numbered 10, after V lost 0 bases and J lost 5 bases. Germline V lookup: CDR1 MNHEY, CDR2 SVGEGT. The CDR3 covers 18 residues. CDR3 sequence (DNA): TGTGCCAGCAGTTACTCGATGCGGGAGGGCCAGAGTACCGGGGAGCTGTTTTTT. Protein product: CASSYSMREGQSTGELFF.

Regarding this clone: The sample contains more than one DNA sequence encoding this CDR3. The chain has TRBV4-1 and TRBJ1-3, with D maybe TRBD1 (6 bases). This CDR3 is 15 amino acids long. The germline V gene has CDR1 MGHRA and CDR2 YSYEKL. Trimming took 0 bases from V and 3 from J, leaving 9 bases between them. The CDR3 DNA reads as TGCGCCAGCAGCCAAGAGTTAGGGGGTGGAAACACCATATATTTT. It translates to CASSQELGGGNTIYF.

The V call is TRBV6-1, the J call TRBJ2-3; perhaps TRBD2 as D (5 bases). CDR3 length: 15 residues. V dropped 5 bases and J dropped 6 bases, with 18 bases sitting between them. Germline V gene data show CDR1 as MNHNS and CDR2 as SASEGT. CDR3 nucleotide sequence: TGTGCCAGCAGTTTTCCATTCGGCACTAGTGATACGCAGTATTTT. Translation: CASSFPFGTSDTQYF.

V and J are TRBV19 and TRBJ1-1; D is possibly TRBD1 (6 bases). CDR1 and CDR2 (germline): LNHDA, SQIVND (reference sequence). The CDR3 spans 14 residues. V lost 3 bases, J lost 10 bases, and 18 bases lay in between. The DNA of the CDR3 is TGTGCCAGTAGTATGTACGAAAGAGGGGGGGGAGCTTTCTTT. It codes for CASSMYERGGGAFF.

The chain recombines TRBV9 with TRBJ1-1; D might be TRBD1 (6 bases). The CDR3 is 16 residues long. In germline, CDR1 is SGDLS, CDR2 YYNGEE. The ends were cut back, 4 bases at V and 0 bases at J, with 16 bases in the middle. CDR3 amino acids: CASSSSAGQLNTEAFF. In nucleotides, the CDR3 is TGTGCCAGCAGCTCCTCGGCTGGACAGCTGAACACTGAAGCTTTCTTT. The full variable domain, completed using reference TRBV9 and TRBJ1-1, is DSGVTQTPKHLITATGQRVTLRCSPRSGDLSVYWYQQSLDQGLQFLIQYYNGEERAKGNILERFSAQQFPDLHSELNLSSLELGDSALYFCASSSSAGQLNTEAFFGQGTRLTVV.

This sequence joins TRBV19 and TRBJ1-2; TRBD1 matches 8 bases. The CDR3 consists of 14 residues. Trimming took 6 bases from V and 4 from J; bases not matched to a gene: 7. CDR1 is LNHDA, CDR2 SQIVND, per germline (reference sequence). CDR3 DNA sequence: TGTGCCAGTAGCGACCGCGGACAGGGCTATGGCTACACCTTC. Its protein is CASSDRGQGYGYTF.

Here the CDR3 reads CASSSSGLLAGADEQYF. The DNA of the CDR3 is TGCGCCAGCAGCTCATCGGGCCTGCTAGCGGGGGCCGACGAGCAGTACTTC. The rearrangement joins TRBV5-1 to TRBJ2-7; 10 nucleotides match TRBD2. Trimming at V came to 3 bases and at J to 5 bases, leaving 14 bases not matched to a gene. In germline, CDR1 is SGHRS, CDR2 YFSETQ. The length of the CDR3 is 17 residues. The complete variable domain, with remaining parts taken from reference TRBV5-1 and TRBJ2-7, reads KAGVTQTPRYLIKTRGQQVTLSCSPISGHRSVSWYQQTPGQGLQFLFEYFSETQRNKGNFPGRFSGRQFSNSRSEMNVSTLELGDSALYLCASSSSGLLAGADEQYFGPGTRLTVT.

This clone was recorded once. This chain uses TRBV6-6 with TRBJ1-3, with 10 bases matching TRBD1. J lost 8 bases, V lost 5 bases, and 6 bases had no gene match. The CDR3 totals 14 residues. In germline, CDR1 is MNHNY, CDR2 SVGAGI (reference sequence). The CDR3 DNA reads as TGTGCCAGCAGTCCCGACAGGGGGCTGGACACCATATATTTT. It encodes CASSPDRGLDTIYF.

A few counts support this clone. The chain has TRBV27 and TRBJ1-1; TRBD1 matches 12 bases. Germline assignment: CDR1 MNHEY and CDR2 SMNVEV (reference sequence). The length of the CDR3 is 19 residues. Losses at the gene ends were 2 bases for V and 0 bases for J; bases not matched to a gene: 10. CDR3 bases: TGTGCCAGCAGTTTACCTAGCGGGGACAGGGGGCCGATGAACACTGAAGCTTTCTTT. This codes for CASSLPSGDRGPMNTEAFF.

This clone has only a few counts. The CDR3, as DNA: TGTGCCAGCAGCAGCTATACGGAGCAGTACTTC. It is translated as CASSSYTEQYF. The genes are TRBV5-6 and TRBJ2-7; no clear D. Trimming pared 4 bases from V and 7 bases from J, leaving 9 bases between. There are 11 residues in the CDR3. The germline gives CDR1 SGHDT, CDR2 YYEEEE.

The V gene is TRBV5-1, the J gene TRBJ2-5; weak D call: TRBD2 (6 bases). The CDR3 consists of 15 residues. Germline CDR1 and CDR2: SGHRS and YFSETQ. V shed 3 bases and J shed 9 bases, with 21 bases lying between them. The CDR3 nucleotides are TGCGCCAGCAGCTCAGAAGGGACTCTAAACTCGGCCCAGTACTTC. This translates into CASSSEGTLNSAQYF.

The J gene is TRBJ1-3, the V gene TRBV7-9; 7 nucleotides line up with TRBD1. The CDR3 sequence is 15 residues long. Per the germline V gene, CDR1 is SEHNR and CDR2 is FQNEAQ (reference sequence). V lost 5 bases to trimming and J lost 3 bases; unmatched junction nucleotides: 7. The DNA for the CDR3 is TGTGCCAGCAGCGCGACCCACAGGGGTGGAAACACCATATATTTT. Translated: CASSATHRGGNTIYF.

The chain links TRBV30 to TRBJ1-2, with 9 bases that match TRBD1. The CDR3 covers 16 residues. After removal of 1 base from V and 0 bases from J, the junction contained 6 bases not matched to a gene. Germline V gives CDR1 GTSNPN, CDR2 SVGIG (reference sequence). This CDR3 reads CAWSGKGQGPNYGYTF. The CDR3 nucleotides are TGTGCCTGGAGTGGAAAAGGACAGGGGCCTAACTATGGCTACACCTTC.

The chain couples TRBV20-1 to TRBJ2-3, with D uncertain. Trimming removed 0 bases at V and 6 bases at J, with 4 bases between. The germline gives CDR1 DFQATT, CDR2 SNEGSKA (reference sequence). The CDR3 has 11 amino acids. The CDR3 spells CSARDLDTQYF. Written as DNA, the CDR3 is TGCAGTGCTAGAGATCTGGATACGCAGTATTTT.

This rearrangement joins TRBV28 to TRBJ2-1; TRBD2 matches at 9 bases. The CDR3 has 13 residues. The ends lost 8 bases at V and 2 bases at J; junction bases unmatched: 1. Germline-derived CDR1 and CDR2 are MDHEN and SYDVKM. For the CDR3, the DNA is TGTGCCAGCCTAGCGGGACCCTACAATGAGCAGTTCTTC. Its translation: CASLAGPYNEQFF.

The rearrangement links TRBV19 to TRBJ1-4; tentatively, D is TRBD1 (5 bases). Trimming left V 1 base short and J 8 bases short, with 11 bases between. The CDR3 sequence is 14 residues long. The V gene's germline CDR1 is LNHDA and CDR2 SQIVND (reference sequence). The CDR3 spells CASSIAGSGEKLFF. The CDR3 nucleotides read TGTGCCAGTAGTATAGCAGGGTCGGGCGAAAAACTGTTTTTT.

This chain uses TRBV5-6 with TRBJ2-4; 8 nucleotides align to TRBD1. Looked up from germline, CDR1 is SGHDT and CDR2 is YYEEEE. The CDR3 is 16 residues long. J lost 0 bases, V lost 2 bases, and 4 bases had no gene match. The chain's CDR3 is CASSFRTGLAKNIQYF. For the CDR3, the DNA is TGTGCCAGCAGCTTTAGGACAGGGCTAGCCAAAAACATTCAGTACTTC. The variable domain in full, completed from reference TRBV5-6 and TRBJ2-4, reads DAGVTQSPTHLIKTRGQQVTLRCSPKSGHDTVSWYQQALGQGPQFIFQYYEEEERQRGNFPDRFSGHQFPNYSSELNVNALLLGDSALYLCASSFRTGLAKNIQYFGAGTRLSVL.

The table lists this clone with a count of one. The chain links TRBV4-1 to TRBJ1-2; 10 nucleotides line up with TRBD1. The CDR3 is 16 amino acids. From germline, CDR1 is MGHRA and CDR2 YSYEKL. The V segment lost 0 bases and the J segment 6 bases; nucleotides outside the gene matches: 7. CDR3: CASSQDSGQGKDGYTF. The CDR3 DNA sequence: TGCGCCAGCAGCCAAGATTCGGGACAGGGGAAAGATGGCTACACCTTC.

The chain couples TRBV6-5 to TRBJ1-2, with a possible D match to TRBD1 (5 bases). The CDR3 is 12 residues long. V lost 5 bases and J 5 bases, leaving 9 bases between the germline ends. From germline, CDR1 is MNHEY and CDR2 SVGAGI. As DNA, the CDR3 is TGTGCCAGCAGTCCGCAGGGATATGGCTACACCTTC. This sequence encodes CASSPQGYGYTF.

The chain employs TRBV15 and TRBJ2-7; TRBD1 matches 10 bases. V lost 6 bases to trimming and J lost 3 bases; unmatched junction nucleotides: 8. Per germline, CDR1 LNHNV and CDR2 YYDKDF (reference sequence). This CDR3 region has 15 residues. CDR3 in amino acids: CATSRIRTGGYEQYF. The DNA for the CDR3 is TGTGCCACCAGTCGGATCCGGACAGGGGGCTACGAGCAGTACTTC.

This chain uses TRBV2 with TRBJ1-5, with D possibly matching TRBD1 (5 bases). Germline loops: CDR1 SNHLY, CDR2 FYNNEI. V lost 2 bases and J 8 bases, leaving 13 bases between the germline ends. This CDR3 is 14 amino acids long. CDR3 region: CASSEMGGFEPQHF. The CDR3, as DNA: TGTGCCAGCAGTGAAATGGGGGGGTTTGAGCCCCAGCATTTT.

The chain recombines TRBV24-1 with TRBJ2-5; no definite D call. Trimming shortened V by 5 bases and J by 0 bases, and 6 bases separated the two germline ends. The length of the CDR3 is 13 residues. CDR1 is KGHDR, CDR2 SFDVKD, per germline. CDR3 region: CATSASYQETQYF. DNA of the CDR3: TGTGCCACCAGTGCAAGCTACCAAGAGACCCAGTACTTC.